The T cell receptor beta chain under discussion was sequenced for a study of T cell responses to AZD1222 COVID-19 vaccine. Pooling covered second doses at about 4 or about 12 weeks. Using immunoSEQ multiplex PCR, the repertoire was profiled, and TCRdb retains in-frame clones only, with some absent. The sample yields 180,000 or so clones, approximately 90% seen once. This clone has a single count. Its antigen is as yet unknown. Notes on the study in general: Breadth and depth of Spike-specific TCRs rose after two AZD1222 doses. Clonal diversity was possibly underestimated, and white British individuals and females predominated among donors.

This receptor was obtained from an adult who received the AZD1222 COVID-19 vaccine. The specimen was peripheral blood, collected 28 days after the second AZD1222 dose.

The CDR3, as DNA: TGCGCCAGCAGCCATCTACAGGGTAGGACTAATGAAAAACTGTTTTTT. This codes for CASSHLQGRTNEKLFF. This rearrangement joins TRBV4-1 to TRBJ1-4; TRBD1 might be the D (6 bases). The length of the CDR3 is 16 residues. The germline gives CDR1 MGHRA, CDR2 YSYEKL. V lost 3 bases and J lost 2, with 13 bases in between.